The rows below give T cell receptor beta chains drawn from one sample of a study of T cells in Graves' hyperthyroidism and ophthalmopathy. TCRdb processed the multiplex PCR reads anew with MiXCR; each CDR3 protein has one entry. The sample holds approximately 360,000 distinct CDR3 sequences; 15% to 18% are singletons and the top ten take 25% to 30%. The sample taken for sequencing was blood. These receptors were taken from a young woman with Graves' hyperthyroidism that later progressed to Graves' ophthalmopathy. CDR3s include the opening cysteine and the closing phenylalanine or tryptophan. The D gene is left open where the match is weak. For some rows the clone size is stated as once, few or many, or as a class when expanded; others skip it.

few,TRBV5-1,.,TRBJ1-4,CASSPGQSNEKLFF,TGCGCCAGCAGCCCGGGACAATCTAATGAAAAACTGTTTTTT
many,TRBV5-6,.,TRBJ2-3,CASSLGITDTQYF,TGTGCCAGCAGCTTGGGGATCACAGATACGCAGTATTTT
.,TRBV18,.,TRBJ2-1,CASSPRSGSEQFF,TGTGCCAGCTCACCACGGTCTGGATCTGAGCAGTTCTTC
many,TRBV5-1,TRBD2,TRBJ2-7,CASSEGLAGEQYF,TGCGCCAGCAGCGAGGGACTAGCGGGCGAGCAGTACTTC
many,TRBV27,TRBD2,TRBJ2-3,CASSPPPGLAPTDTQYF,TGTGCCAGCAGTCCCCCGCCGGGACTAGCGCCCACAGATACGCAGTATTTT
.,TRBV29-1,TRBD2,TRBJ2-7,CSVVQGGSYEQYF,TGCAGCGTTGTTCAGGGAGGGTCCTACGAGCAGTACTTC
few,TRBV5-1,TRBD2,TRBJ2-7,CASSFTTSGHYEQYF,TGCGCCAGCAGCTTTACGACTAGCGGCCACTACGAGCAGTACTTC
many,TRBV30,.,TRBJ1-2,CAWSLSGGDGYTF,TGTGCCTGGAGTCTTAGCGGGGGGGACGGCTACACCTTC
.,TRBV9,.,TRBJ1-2,CATTMVFGYTF,TGTGCCACCACCATGGTTTTCGGCTACACCTTC
.,TRBV7-3,.,TRBJ1-6,CASSLTFGSPLHF,TGTGCCAGCAGCTTAACGTTTGGGTCACCCCTCCACTTT
.,TRBV7-2,TRBD2,TRBJ2-3,CASSLKAGATDTQYF,TGTGCCAGCAGCTTAAAAGCGGGAGCCACAGATACGCAGTATTTT
.,TRBV5-1,.,TRBJ2-7,CASSLAGGEQYF,TGCGCCAGCAGCTTGGCCGGGGGCGAGCAGTACTTC
.,TRBV20-1,.,TRBJ1-1,CSARDRWEGAFF,TGCAGTGCTAGAGATCGGTGGGAGGGGGCTTTCTTT
many,TRBV12-3/TRBV12-4,.,TRBJ2-1,CASSLETSNEQFF,TGTGCCAGCAGCCTAGAAACTAGCAATGAGCAGTTCTTC
.,TRBV10-3,.,TRBJ2-3,CAIAPRADTQYF,TGTGCCATCGCGCCGAGGGCAGATACGCAGTATTTT
many,TRBV5-6,.,TRBJ1-1,CASSFFIQWTEAFF,TGTGCCAGCAGCTTCTTCATTCAGTGGACTGAAGCTTTCTTT